A single sample gave rise to the 25 T cell receptor beta chains below, sequenced in a study of lymphopenia after photon versus proton radiotherapy. The method was immunoSEQ multiplex PCR; TCRdb's version includes in-frame clones alone and lacks a portion of them. The sample yields about 68,000 clones, roughly 88% seen once. The sample in question was peripheral blood, obtained from a patient treated with photon-based radiotherapy. The receptors derive from a woman between 70 and 85 years old with pancreatic cancer.

This clone came up once. The CDR3 DNA reads as TGTGCCAGCAGTGCAACATTGGGGGCTTTCTTT. Translated: CASSATLGAFF. V usage is TRBV28 and J usage is TRBJ1-1; D remains unclear. The CDR3 totals 11 residues. The V and J ends lost 5 bases and 11 bases respectively, with 12 bases between them. Germline V gives CDR1 MDHEN, CDR2 SYDVKM.

The V gene is TRBV27, the J gene TRBJ1-4, with D perhaps TRBD1 (5 bases). Germline V gene data show CDR1 as MNHEY and CDR2 as SMNVEV (reference sequence). V was pared by 6 bases and J by 6 bases, with 5 bases between. The CDR3 is made up of 11 amino acids. CDR3 bases: TGTGCCAGCAGGGGGGATGAAAAACTGTTTTTT. Translated, it gives CASRGDEKLFF.

The rearrangement links TRBV29-1 to TRBJ2-7; a possible D gene is TRBD1 (6 bases). The CDR3 loop spans 13 amino acids. Germline CDR1 and CDR2: SQVTM and ANQGSEA. V dropped 0 bases and J dropped 2 bases, with 8 bases sitting between them. In DNA, the CDR3 is TGCAGCGTTGAAGACAGGGGAACCTACGAGCAGTACTTC. This gives the protein CSVEDRGTYEQYF.

A few counts support this clone. V is TRBV28 and J is TRBJ2-7; possibly TRBD1 for D (6 bases). The CDR3 totals 11 residues. The V gene lost 8 bases and the J gene lost 6 bases, with 11 bases spanning the gap. Germline V gene sequence: CDR1 MDHEN, CDR2 SYDVKM. This CDR3 reads CASLEQGEQYF. The CDR3 DNA is TGTGCCAGCCTTGAACAGGGCGAGCAGTACTTC.

V is TRBV5-5 and J is TRBJ2-3; D may be TRBD1 (6 bases). The CDR3 runs to 15 residues. Trimming cost V 4 bases and J 0 bases, with 12 bases left between them. Per germline, CDR1 SGHKS and CDR2 YYEKEE (reference sequence). This CDR3 is CASSLRQVSTDTQYF. For the CDR3, the DNA is TGTGCCAGCAGCCTTCGACAGGTCAGCACAGATACGCAGTATTTT. Based on the CDR3 plus reference TRBV5-5 and TRBJ2-3, the full variable domain is DAGVTQSPTHLIKTRGQQVTLRCSPISGHKSVSWYQQVLGQGPQFIFQYYEKEERGRGNFPDRFSARQFPNYSSELNVNALLLGDSALYLCASSLRQVSTDTQYFGPGTRLTVL.

The chain employs TRBV14 and TRBJ2-7; the match to TRBD2 covers 11 bases. The CDR3 sequence is 17 residues long. Germline CDR1 is SGHDN and CDR2 is FVKESK. Trimming at V came to 4 bases and at J to 1 base, leaving 9 bases not matched to a gene. In DNA form, the CDR3 reads TGTGCCAGCAGCCCACACGGACTAGCGGGCCCGTCCTACGAGCAGTACTTC. Translated: CASSPHGLAGPSYEQYF. Using reference TRBV14 and TRBJ2-7 for the parts outside the CDR3, the full variable domain is EAGVTQFPSHSVIEKGQTVTLRCDPISGHDNLYWYRRVMGKEIKFLLHFVKESKQDESGMPNNRFLAERTGGTYSTLKVQPAELEDSGVYFCASSPHGLAGPSYEQYFGPGTRLTVT.

The chain is built from TRBV28 and TRBJ2-7; the match to TRBD2 covers 7 bases. Germline assignment: CDR1 MDHEN and CDR2 SYDVKM. Trimming cost V 1 base and J 6 bases; bases outside gene matches: 9. The CDR3 is 15 residues long. The CDR3 DNA reads as TGTGCCAGCAGTTTATCTGCGGGAGTCTTCCTCGAGCAGTACTTC. Translated, it gives CASSLSAGVFLEQYF.

This sequence joins TRBV9 and TRBJ2-5; 9 positions match TRBD1. The V gene's germline CDR1 is SGDLS and CDR2 YYNGEE. The length of the CDR3 is 14 residues. Losses at the gene ends were 3 bases for V and 5 bases for J; bases not matched to a gene: 5. The CDR3 reads CASSAGTGIETQYF. The CDR3 bases are TGTGCCAGCAGCGCGGGGACAGGGATTGAGACCCAGTACTTC.

The chain couples TRBV29-1 to TRBJ1-4; D call uncertain. Germline CDR1 SQVTM, CDR2 ANQGSEA. The CDR3 extends over 11 amino acids. V dropped 1 base and J dropped 14 bases, with 11 bases sitting between them. CDR3 in DNA: TGCAGCGTTGAAGCCGCCCGAAACCTGTTTTTT. This encodes CSVEAARNLFF. Full variable domain (rest looked up from reference TRBV29-1 and TRBJ1-4): SAVISQKPSRDICQRGTSLTIQCQVDSQVTMMFWYRQQPGQSLTLIATANQGSEATYESGFVIDKFPISRPNLTFSTLTVSNMSPEDSSIYLCSVEAARNLFFGSGTQLSVL.

The J gene is TRBJ1-1, the V gene TRBV6-5, with D perhaps matching TRBD1 (6 bases). Per germline, CDR1 MNHEY and CDR2 SVGAGI. CDR3 length equals 15 residues. V was trimmed by 6 bases and J by 12 bases, leaving 26 bases between them. In nucleotides, the CDR3 is TGTGCCAGCAGGCGAGGAACGACGGGGGGCTGGGAAACTTTCTTT. This encodes CASRRGTTGGWETFF.

The V call is TRBV9, the J call TRBJ2-2, with a tentative D call TRBD2 (6 bases). CDR1 and CDR2 (germline): SGDLS, YYNGEE. The CDR3 runs 16 residues. V lost 0 bases and J lost 4, with 13 bases in between. The CDR3 loop reads CASSVGGGAGTGELFF. The CDR3 nucleotides are TGTGCCAGCAGCGTAGGAGGAGGGGCGGGCACCGGGGAGCTGTTTTTT.

The V and J genes are TRBV5-8 and TRBJ1-5; 9 bases are a match to TRBD1. This CDR3 contains 17 residues. Looked up from germline, CDR1 is SGHTS and CDR2 is YDEGEE. The J segment lost 0 bases and the V segment lost 2 bases, leaving 6 bases of the junction unmatched. CDR3 in DNA: TGTGCCAGCAGCTTCCGAACAGGGGGCCTTAGCAATCAGCCCCAGCATTTT. It yields the protein CASSFRTGGLSNQPQHF.

This clone was seen just once. The V and J genes are TRBV28 and TRBJ2-7; TRBD2 matches 7 bases. V shed 5 bases, J shed 0 bases, and the junction held 10 bases outside the gene matches. Germline CDR1 MDHEN, CDR2 SYDVKM. CDR3 length equals 16 residues. The chain's CDR3 is CASSIYSGPSSYEQYF. The CDR3 coding sequence is TGTGCCAGCAGTATTTATAGCGGGCCAAGCTCCTACGAGCAGTACTTC.

A word on this clone: Other DNA sequences within the sample encode an identical CDR3. V is TRBV4-3 and J is TRBJ2-7, with D maybe TRBD1 (6 bases). The CDR3 is 14 amino acids. The germline CDR1 and CDR2 sequences are LGHNA and YSLEER. V lost 0 bases and J lost 2, with 8 bases in between. The CDR3: CASSQDRGTYEQYF. Written as DNA, the CDR3 is TGCGCCAGCAGCCAAGACAGGGGTACCTACGAGCAGTACTTC.

This rearrangement joins TRBV7-2 to TRBJ1-4; possible D gene TRBD1, 6 bases. The CDR3 contains 15 residues. Trimming removed 5 bases from V and 3 bases from J, with 13 bases in between. Looked up from germline, CDR1 is SGHTA and CDR2 is FQGNSA. CDR3 bases: TGTGCCAGCAGCCCAAGCGCAGGGGCTAATGAAAAACTGTTTTTT. Translating gives CASSPSAGANEKLFF.

The chain uses TRBV2 and TRBJ2-4, with TRBD1 matching 8 bases. Germline CDR1 is SNHLY and CDR2 is FYNNEI. This CDR3 is 15 amino acids long. The V gene end was trimmed by 9 bases and the J gene end by 7 bases; junction bases not matched to a gene: 14. CDR3 protein: CASHPWTGYENIQYF. CDR3 DNA sequence: TGTGCCAGTCACCCCTGGACAGGGTACGAGAACATTCAGTACTTC. Supplemented by reference TRBV2 and TRBJ2-4, the full variable domain reads EPEVTQTPSHQVTQMGQEVILRCVPISNHLYFYWYRQILGQKVEFLVSFYNNEISEKSEIFDDQFSVERPDGSNFTLKIRSTKLEDSAMYFCASHPWTGYENIQYFGAGTRLSVL.

The rearrangement links TRBV27 to TRBJ2-1; 8 positions agree with TRBD2. Germline values: CDR1 MNHEY, CDR2 SMNVEV (reference sequence). The junction had 8 bases not matched to a gene; V was cut back by 10 bases and J by 0 bases. The CDR3 has 15 amino acids. For the CDR3, the DNA is TGTGCCACCACAAGACGGGGGGGCTCCTACAATGAGCAGTTCTTC. Its translation is CATTRRGGSYNEQFF.

The chain joins TRBV14 to TRBJ1-2, with D perhaps matching TRBD1 (5 bases). This CDR3 has 14 amino acids. The V gene's germline CDR1 is SGHDN and CDR2 FVKESK. V shed 0 bases and J shed 0 bases, with 5 bases lying between them. CDR3 sequence reads: CASSQEDTNYGYTF. The CDR3 DNA follows: TGTGCCAGCAGCCAAGAGGACACTAACTATGGCTACACCTTC. Full variable domain (remainder filled in from reference TRBV14 and TRBJ1-2): EAGVTQFPSHSVIEKGQTVTLRCDPISGHDNLYWYRRVMGKEIKFLLHFVKESKQDESGMPNNRFLAERTGGTYSTLKVQPAELEDSGVYFCASSQEDTNYGYTFGSGTRLTVV.

This rearrangement joins TRBV30 to TRBJ2-5, with 7 bases aligning to TRBD1. CDR1 and CDR2 (germline): GTSNPN, SVGIG (reference sequence). Unmatched junction bases numbered 15, after V lost 8 bases and J lost 0 bases. This CDR3 comprises 16 residues. CDR3 residues: CAHAQLTGPHQETQYF. The CDR3 coding sequence is TGTGCCCATGCACAACTGACAGGGCCCCACCAAGAGACCCAGTACTTC.

The J gene is TRBJ2-7, the V gene TRBV2; 7 bases are shared with TRBD1. The CDR3 spans 15 residues. The germline V gene encodes CDR1 SNHLY and CDR2 FYNNEI. V lost 6 bases, J lost 4 bases, and 12 bases stayed unmatched. The CDR3 coding sequence is TGTGCCAGCAGGAAGGGAGCGACAGGGTATTACGAGCAGTACTTC. Translated: CASRKGATGYYEQYF.

The J gene is TRBJ2-7, the V gene TRBV28; D may be TRBD1 (7 bases). CDR1 and CDR2 from the germline V gene are MDHEN and SYDVKM. The CDR3 is 19 residues long. V dropped 6 bases and J dropped 6 bases, with 33 bases sitting between them. Written as DNA, the CDR3 is TGTGCCAGCAGGATAAGGACTTTAACAGCGCGGGGACAGTTGACCGAGCAGTACTTC. It translates to CASRIRTLTARGQLTEQYF.

This clone was recorded once. This chain joins TRBV5-1 and TRBJ2-7, with 8 bases matching TRBD1. CDR3 length equals 14 residues. The germline V gene has CDR1 SGHRS and CDR2 YFSETQ. V was clipped by 0 bases and J by 6 bases; unmatched bases: 5. In DNA form, the CDR3 reads TGCGCCAGCAGCTTGGTGCAGGGGGCCGGCGAGCAGTACTTC. Translated, it gives CASSLVQGAGEQYF.

V gene TRBV11-3 combines with J gene TRBJ2-1, with 11 bases lining up with TRBD1. Per the germline V gene, CDR1 is SGHNT and CDR2 is YENEEA. Trimming at V came to 3 bases and at J to 4 bases, leaving 2 bases not matched to a gene. CDR3 length: 15 residues. CDR3 sequence: CASSLDRGPYNEQFF. In DNA form, the CDR3 reads TGTGCCAGCAGCTTGGACAGGGGGCCTTACAATGAGCAGTTCTTC.

The rearrangement uses TRBV7-9 and TRBJ2-2; D is perhaps TRBD2 (6 bases). The CDR3 is 16 amino acids. V was cut by 7 bases and J by 0 bases, with 15 bases left in between. Germline CDR1 reads SEHNR; CDR2 reads FQNEAQ (reference sequence). CDR3 sequence reads: CASTNLGTPNTGELFF. CDR3 DNA sequence: TGTGCCAGCACCAATCTCGGGACTCCGAACACCGGGGAGCTGTTTTTT. The full variable domain, its missing parts supplied by reference TRBV7-9 and TRBJ2-2, is DTGVSQNPRHKITKRGQNVTFRCDPISEHNRLYWYRQTLGQGPEFLTYFQNEAQLEKSRLLSDRFSAERPKGSFSTLEIQRTEQGDSAMYLCASTNLGTPNTGELFFGEGSRLTVL.

The J gene is TRBJ2-5, the V gene TRBV5-1; 8 bases line up with TRBD2. Germline V CDR1 and CDR2: SGHRS, YFSETQ. V was clipped by 0 bases and J by 5 bases; unmatched bases: 3. The CDR3 extends over 14 amino acids. CDR3 bases: TGCGCCAGCAGCTTGGAGGCGGGAGGCGAGACCCAGTACTTC. Its protein product is CASSLEAGGETQYF.